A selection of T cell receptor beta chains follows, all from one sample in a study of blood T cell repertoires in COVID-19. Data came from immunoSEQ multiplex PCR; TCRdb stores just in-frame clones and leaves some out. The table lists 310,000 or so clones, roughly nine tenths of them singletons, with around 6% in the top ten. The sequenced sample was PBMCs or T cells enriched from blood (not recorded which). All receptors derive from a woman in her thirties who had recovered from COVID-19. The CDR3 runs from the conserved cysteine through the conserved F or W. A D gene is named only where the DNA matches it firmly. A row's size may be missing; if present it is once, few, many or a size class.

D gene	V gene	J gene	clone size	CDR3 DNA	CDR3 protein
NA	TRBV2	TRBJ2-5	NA	TGTGCCAGCAGTGTTAACAGTATTCAAGAGACCCAGTACTTC	CASSVNSIQETQYF
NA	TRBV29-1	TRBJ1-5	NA	TGCAGCGTAGGAGATGGTTTATTGGGCAATCAGCCCCAGCATTTT	CSVGDGLLGNQPQHF
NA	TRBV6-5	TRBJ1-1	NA	TGTGCCATCCGGGGAGGAACGGACACTGAAGCTTTCTTT	CAIRGGTDTEAFF
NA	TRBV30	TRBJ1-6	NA	TGTGCCTGGAGTCAACTCCTCGGGGATTCACCCCTCCACTTT	CAWSQLLGDSPLHF
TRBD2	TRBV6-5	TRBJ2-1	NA	TGTGCCAGCAGTTACAGGACTAGCGGAATCTACAATGAGCAGTTCTTC	CASSYRTSGIYNEQFF
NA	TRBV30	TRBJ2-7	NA	TGTGCCTGGCTTGGGGGGTCCGAGCAGTACTTC	CAWLGGSEQYF
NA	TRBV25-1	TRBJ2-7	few	TGTGCCAGCAGTGATCAGGGGTACGAGCAGTACTTC	CASSDQGYEQYF
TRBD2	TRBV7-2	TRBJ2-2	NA	TGTGCCAGCAACTACCGACTAGCGGACTACACCGGGGAGCTGTTTTTT	CASNYRLADYTGELFF
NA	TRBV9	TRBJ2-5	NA	TGTGCCAGCAGCGTAGAAGTCGCAGGGTTTAGGGAGACCCAGTACTTC	CASSVEVAGFRETQYF
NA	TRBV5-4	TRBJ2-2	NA	TGTGCCAGCAGCGGCAAAACCTTGAACACCGGGGAGCTGTTTTTT	CASSGKTLNTGELFF
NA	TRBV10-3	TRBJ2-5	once	TGTGCCATCAGTGAGTCGCCAGGGGCTCGAGAGACCCAGTACTTC	CAISESPGARETQYF
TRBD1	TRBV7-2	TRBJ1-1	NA	TGTGCCAGCAGGGACTCAGGGGGTTGGGGAACTGAAGCTTTCTTT	CASRDSGGWGTEAFF
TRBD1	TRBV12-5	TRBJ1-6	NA	TGTGCTAGTGGTCACACCGACAGGGGGCAATCACCCCTCCACTTT	CASGHTDRGQSPLHF
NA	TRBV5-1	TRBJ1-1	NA	TGCGCCAGCAGCCCACGTGTTCCCGACGGGGTTACTGAAGCTTTCTTT	CASSPRVPDGVTEAFF
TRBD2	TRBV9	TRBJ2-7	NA	TGTGCCAGCAGCGTATCTGGGGGGACTATCCCTTACGAGCAGTACTTC	CASSVSGGTIPYEQYF
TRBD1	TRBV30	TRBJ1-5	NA	TGTGCCTGGTCCAGGGGGCGAGGCAATCAGCCCCAGCATTTT	CAWSRGRGNQPQHF
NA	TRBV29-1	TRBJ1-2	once	TGCAGCGTTGATACATATGGCTACACCTTC	CSVDTYGYTF
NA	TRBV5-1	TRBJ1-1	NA	TGCGCCAGCAGCCCCGGAGGTGGCACTGAAGCTTTCTTT	CASSPGGGTEAFF
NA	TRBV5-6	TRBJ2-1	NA	TGTGCCAGCAGCTTGTGGGGGCAGACAAGATACAATGAGCAGTTCTTC	CASSLWGQTRYNEQFF
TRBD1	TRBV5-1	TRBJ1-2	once	TGCGCCAGCAGCTTGGAACAGGGGGCCTCCTATGGCTACACCTTC	CASSLEQGASYGYTF
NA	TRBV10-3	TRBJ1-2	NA	TGTGCCATCAGTGGACAAAGCGGCTACACCTTC	CAISGQSGYTF
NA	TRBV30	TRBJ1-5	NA	TGTGCCTGGCGATTGCCCGGGACAAACAATCAGCCCCAGCATTTT	CAWRLPGTNNQPQHF
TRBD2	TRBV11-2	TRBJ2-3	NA	TGTGCCAGCAGCCCTAGCGGGGGCACAGATACGCAGTATTTT	CASSPSGGTDTQYF
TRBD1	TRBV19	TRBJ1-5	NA	TGTGCCAGTAGTGCACACAGGGGTTCCCTCCAGCATTTT	CASSAHRGSLQHF
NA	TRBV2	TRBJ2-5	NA	TGTGCCTCATCGTTCAGGGGCTCGCGGACCCAGTACTTC	CASSFRGSRTQYF
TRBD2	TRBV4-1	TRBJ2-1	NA	TGCGCCAGCAGCCAGCCCTCGGGACTAGGGATCAATGAGCAGTTCTTC	CASSQPSGLGINEQFF
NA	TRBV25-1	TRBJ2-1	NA	TGTGCCAGCAGTGAACTAGACTACAATGAGCAGTTCTTC	CASSELDYNEQFF
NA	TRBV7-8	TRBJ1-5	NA	TGTGCCAGCAGCTTAGATGGCAGGGAAGGAGGCAATCAGCCCCAGCATTTT	CASSLDGREGGNQPQHF
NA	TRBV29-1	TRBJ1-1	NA	TGCAGCGTTCCCAGGGAAACTTCTGAAGCTTTCTTT	CSVPRETSEAFF
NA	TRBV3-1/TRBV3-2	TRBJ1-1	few	TGTGCCAGCAGCCCAATTGGGGGCGGCACTGAAGCTTTCTTT	CASSPIGGGTEAFF
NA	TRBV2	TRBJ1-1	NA	TGTGCCAGCAGTGAAAGCCTAGGCATAAAAGCTTTCTTT	CASSESLGIKAFF
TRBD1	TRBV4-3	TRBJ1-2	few	TGCGCCAGCAGCCAAGCTGGGACAGGGTACTATGGCTACACCTTC	CASSQAGTGYYGYTF
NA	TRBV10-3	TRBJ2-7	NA	TGTGCCATCAGTGAGAGAGCGGAGGCCTACGAGCAGTACTTC	CAISERAEAYEQYF
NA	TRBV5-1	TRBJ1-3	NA	TGCGCCAGCAGCTTCGCCGCGGGGGGGCCTTCCTCTGGAAACACCATATATTTT	CASSFAAGGPSSGNTIYF
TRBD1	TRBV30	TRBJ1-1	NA	TGTGCCTGGAGTGCAATAGGACAGGCTTCGAGGACTGAAGCTTTCTTT	CAWSAIGQASRTEAFF
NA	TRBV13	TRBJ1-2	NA	TGTGCCAGCAGCTTGCGGGGGTCGAATGGCTACACCTTC	CASSLRGSNGYTF
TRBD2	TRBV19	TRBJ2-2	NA	TGTGCCAGTAGTATATACGGGCTAGCGGGGGCTAACACCGGGGAGCTGTTTTTT	CASSIYGLAGANTGELFF
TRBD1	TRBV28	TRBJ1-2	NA	TGTGCCAGCAGGGACAGGAGGCAGGGGGCTTTTGGCTACACCTTC	CASRDRRQGAFGYTF
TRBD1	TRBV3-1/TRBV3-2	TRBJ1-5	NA	TGTGCCAGCAGCCGGTCGGGACAGGGGAATCAGCCCCAGCATTTT	CASSRSGQGNQPQHF
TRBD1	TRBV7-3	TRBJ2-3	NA	TGTGCCAGCAGCCTCGGGACAGATAAAACAGATACGCAGTATTTT	CASSLGTDKTDTQYF
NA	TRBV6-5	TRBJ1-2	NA	TGTGCCAGCAGGCACCTGGACACGGTAGGAGGCTACACCTTC	CASRHLDTVGGYTF
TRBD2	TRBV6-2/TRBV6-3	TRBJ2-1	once	TGTGCCAGCAGCCCCCTTTCTAGCGGGGGCCCCTCGAATGAGCAGTTCTTC	CASSPLSSGGPSNEQFF
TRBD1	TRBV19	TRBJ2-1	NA	TGTGCCAGTAGTAAAACCGGGACAGGGACGTTCCATGAGCAGTTCTTC	CASSKTGTGTFHEQFF
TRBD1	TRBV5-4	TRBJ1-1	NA	TGTGCCAGCAGCCCGGGACAGGTGCCCACTGAAGCTTTCTTT	CASSPGQVPTEAFF
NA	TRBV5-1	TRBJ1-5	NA	TGCGCCAGCAGCTTGGACGGGGTTGATCAGCCCCAGCATTTT	CASSLDGVDQPQHF
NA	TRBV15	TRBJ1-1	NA	TGTGCCACCAGCAGAGATAGCGCGGGGAACACTGAAGCTTTCTTT	CATSRDSAGNTEAFF
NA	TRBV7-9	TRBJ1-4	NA	TGTGCCAGCAGCCGGGGGGGAGGCGAAAAACTGTTTTTT	CASSRGGGEKLFF
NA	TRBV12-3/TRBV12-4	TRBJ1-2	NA	TGTGCCAGCAGTTTATTCGATGGCTACACCTTC	CASSLFDGYTF
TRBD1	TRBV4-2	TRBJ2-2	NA	TGTGCCAGCACGACGACAGGGGGCACCGGGGAGCTGTTTTTT	CASTTTGGTGELFF
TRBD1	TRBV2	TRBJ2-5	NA	TGTGCCAGCAGTGCGGCAAACAGGGGAGAGACCCAGTACTTC	CASSAANRGETQYF
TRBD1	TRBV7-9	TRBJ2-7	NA	TGTGCCAGCAGCCACGAACAGGGGTTCCACGAGCAGTACTTC	CASSHEQGFHEQYF
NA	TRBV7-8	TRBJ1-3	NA	TGTGCCAGCAGCTTAGGGGGACTAGGAAACACCATATATTTT	CASSLGGLGNTIYF
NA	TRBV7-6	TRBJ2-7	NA	TGTGCCAGCAGCCCCACAGCGGGCTACGAGCAGTACTTC	CASSPTAGYEQYF
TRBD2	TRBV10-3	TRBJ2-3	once	TGTGCCATCAGCAACCAAGGACTAGCGGGGGCTCGAGCGCAGTATTTT	CAISNQGLAGARAQYF
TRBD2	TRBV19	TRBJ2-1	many	TGTGCCAGTAGTAACAGCGGGGGACCCTACAATGAGCAGTTCTTC	CASSNSGGPYNEQFF